Sequencing of this T cell receptor (beta chain) was carried out in a study of T cells after yellow fever vaccination. Germline lookup yields CDR1 LGHDT and CDR2 YNNKEL (reference sequence). V was shortened by 7 bases and J by 8 bases, with 18 bases between the two germline ends. The CDR3 extends over 14 amino acids. Via MiXCR, TCRdb re-called the 5' RACE reads, giving one row per CDR3 protein. The sample contains hundreds of thousands of distinct CDR3 sequences, just over 20% of which appear only once. This sequence was found in a man younger than 30 who received the YFV17D yellow fever vaccine. This specimen consisted of PBMCs, obtained approximately 22 days after the first yellow fever vaccination. The chain links TRBV3-1 to TRBJ2-1; TRBD2 might be the D (6 bases). The CDR3 DNA follows: TGTGCCAGCAAGGTGGGACTGCAGACCGATGAGCAGTTCTTC. Protein sequence: CASKVGLQTDEQFF.